Each of the 12 T cell receptor beta chains below was sequenced from the same sample in a study of T-cell memory formation after mild COVID-19. TCRdb used MiXCR to reprocess the 5' RACE reads, holding one entry per CDR3 protein. This table holds about 440,000 distinct CDR3 sequences, approximately 20% found once. Source material: PBMCs or a T cell subset sorted from them (not recorded which). The receptors derive from an adult woman who had mild COVID-19 (a few samples of this study predate the infection). Cell type and time point are not known.

This clonotype was seen a few times. The chain carries TRBV4-1 and TRBJ2-3; 10 positions match TRBD2. V was pared by 4 bases and J by 0 bases, with 10 bases of the junction left unmatched. The V gene's germline CDR1 is MGHRA and CDR2 YSYEKL. The CDR3 totals 18 residues. CDR3 sequence: CASSRAGGLAASTDTQYF. The CDR3 coding sequence is TGCGCCAGCAGCCGAGCGGGAGGACTAGCGGCTAGCACAGATACGCAGTATTTT.

The gene calls are TRBV12-3 or TRBV12-4 and TRBJ1-2, with a tentative D call TRBD1 (6 bases). The CDR3 covers 14 residues. V dropped 10 bases and J dropped 7 bases, with 22 bases sitting between them. CDR3 residues: CATRYSGGPSGYTF. CDR3 nucleotides: TGTGCCACACGTTATTCGGGGGGGCCGTCTGGCTACACCTTC.

This chain connects TRBV27 to TRBJ1-4; D uncertain. Germline-derived CDR1 and CDR2 are MNHEY and SMNVEV (reference sequence). This CDR3 has 14 amino acids. Trimming took off 6 bases at V and 9 bases at J, with 17 bases between the two ends. CDR3 protein: CASRPGGSLQKLFF. The CDR3 bases are TGTGCCAGCAGACCCGGCGGATCTCTCCAAAAACTGTTTTTT. Full variable domain (rest looked up from reference TRBV27 and TRBJ1-4): EAQVTQNPRYLITVTGKKLTVTCSQNMNHEYMSWYRQDPGLGLRQIYYSMNVEVTDKGDVPEGYKVSRKEKRNFPLILESPSPNQTSLYFCASRPGGSLQKLFFGSGTQLSVL.

This chain links TRBV7-3 with TRBJ2-2; TRBD2 aligns across 7 bases. Germline trimming cut 2 bases from V and 3 bases from J; bases unmatched to any gene: 3. The CDR3 runs to 15 residues. Germline assignment: CDR1 SGHTA and CDR2 FQGTGA. CDR3 region: CASSLYGRDTGELFF. CDR3 sequence (DNA): TGTGCCAGCAGCTTATATGGGAGGGACACCGGGGAGCTGTTTTTT.

This clonotype was found a few times. V is TRBV20-1 and J is TRBJ2-5; the D gene could be TRBD1 or TRBD2 (6 bases each). V shed 3 bases and J shed 5 bases, with 22 bases lying between them. Germline CDR1 DFQATT, CDR2 SNEGSKA (reference sequence). CDR3 length equals 16 residues. CDR3 amino acids: CSASPLTGRSGETQYF. CDR3 nucleotide sequence: TGCAGTGCTAGCCCTCTTACAGGGAGGTCGGGGGAGACCCAGTACTTC.

This chain connects TRBV12-5 to TRBJ2-7, with 12 bases matching TRBD2. The CDR3 has 18 residues. V lost 1 base and J lost 2; bases outside the gene matches: 9. Per the germline V gene, CDR1 is LGHNT and CDR2 is FRNRAP. The CDR3 nucleotides read TGTGCTAGTGGTTTGGGACTAGCGGGAGCCCCCCCAACCTACGAGCAGTACTTC. Translated, it gives CASGLGLAGAPPTYEQYF.

V is TRBV20-1 and J is TRBJ2-3; 9 bases fit TRBD2. CDR3 length equals 16 residues. Germline values: CDR1 DFQATT, CDR2 SNEGSKA (reference sequence). V lost 0 bases to trimming and J lost 3 bases; unmatched junction nucleotides: 7. CDR3 nucleotides: TGCAGTGCTAGAGATCCGGCTAGCGGGATAACAGATACGCAGTATTTT. Its protein product is CSARDPASGITDTQYF.

This chain uses TRBV6-5 with TRBJ1-1; 8 nucleotides line up with TRBD1. J lost 5 bases, V lost 6 bases, and 11 bases had no gene match. The length of the CDR3 is 15 residues. CDR1 MNHEY and CDR2 SVGAGI come from the germline V gene. CDR3 protein: CASSQRTGRGTEAFF. CDR3 bases: TGTGCCAGCAGCCAAAGGACAGGGCGGGGAACTGAAGCTTTCTTT.

The chain is built from TRBV19 and TRBJ1-5, with D tentatively TRBD1 (5 bases). Germline loops: CDR1 LNHDA, CDR2 SQIVND (reference sequence). This CDR3 contains 14 residues. V was trimmed by 6 bases and J by 9 bases, leaving 18 bases between them. CDR3 bases: TGTGCCAGTAGCCCCCGTGGCAGGGATCCGCCCCAGCATTTT. Translated: CASSPRGRDPPQHF. The complete variable domain, with remaining parts taken from reference TRBV19 and TRBJ1-5, reads DGGITQSPKYLFRKEGQNVTLSCEQNLNHDAMYWYRQDPGQGLRLIYYSQIVNDFQKGDIAEGYSVSREKKESFPLTVTSAQKNPTAFYLCASSPRGRDPPQHFGDGTRLSIL.

This clonotype has a count of ten or more. The rearrangement uses TRBV5-1 and TRBJ2-1; 7 nucleotides line up with TRBD2. This CDR3 is 16 amino acids long. The germline V gene has CDR1 SGHRS and CDR2 YFSETQ. V was clipped by 4 bases and J by 6 bases; unmatched bases: 13. CDR3 nucleotide sequence: TGCGCCAGCAGCCAATACGTTGGCGGGAGTGGCAATGAGCAGTTCTTC. This translates into CASSQYVGGSGNEQFF.

This clonotype has a handful of counts. The chain is built from TRBV3-1 and TRBJ2-5, with D maybe TRBD2 (6 bases). Germline loops: CDR1 LGHDT, CDR2 YNNKEL (reference sequence). The length of the CDR3 is 13 residues. Trimming took off 5 bases at V and 4 bases at J, with 11 bases between the two ends. CDR3 in DNA: TGTGCCAGCAGCACACTAGCAAGAGAGACCCAGTACTTC. Its protein is CASSTLARETQYF.

This clonotype was seen a handful of times. The chain recombines TRBV27 with TRBJ2-1; TRBD1 matches 9 bases. The CDR3 is 15 residues long. J gave up 7 bases and V 5 bases, and 9 bases lay outside the gene matches. Germline V lookup: CDR1 MNHEY, CDR2 SMNVEV (reference sequence). The CDR3 loop is CASSLGQGSWNEQFF. For the CDR3, the DNA is TGTGCCAGCAGTCTAGGACAGGGGTCTTGGAATGAGCAGTTCTTC.